A single TCR beta chain is shown here with its context. What it binds is not known. Generated by immunoSEQ multiplex PCR, the TCRdb table keeps only in-frame clones and is missing some. The profile covers some 150,000 clones, with more than 75% appearing a single time and around 4.9% taken by the ten largest. The data originate from a study of cytotoxic CD8 clonotypes in ibrutinib-treated CLL. Study in general: A median about twelve months of treatment, range 6 to 36, preceded the collection of response samples. Samples yielded averages of 255,043 productive templates and fewer than 95,000 productive rearrangements.

Study-level results: Ibrutinib response saw clonality rise, and progression saw it return toward baseline.

CDR1 and CDR2 (germline): SGHRS, YFSETQ. This CDR3 spans 14 amino acids. Trimming took 4 bases from V and 2 from J, leaving 11 bases between them. J is TRBJ2-3 and V is TRBV5-1, with D possibly TRBD1 on 6 matching bases. The sequence derives from a human donor with chronic lymphocytic leukemia. The sample here was PBMCs, taken after 24 months of ibrutinib treatment. This chain's CDR3 is CASSGGQYTDTQYF. CDR3 bases: TGCGCCAGCAGCGGAGGACAGTACACAGATACGCAGTATTTT. The whole variable domain, filled in from reference TRBV5-1 and TRBJ2-3, reads KAGVTQTPRYLIKTRGQQVTLSCSPISGHRSVSWYQQTPGQGLQFLFEYFSETQRNKGNFPGRFSGRQFSNSRSEMNVSTLELGDSALYLCASSGGQYTDTQYFGPGTRLTVL.